This T cell receptor (beta chain) was recorded in a study of blood T cell repertoires in COVID-19. Study details: The origin of the acute and convalescent COVID-19 samples was the United States, Italy and Spain. Sources were T cells, B-cell-depleted T cells, or PBMCs; the material itself was cDNA or gDNA.

Original data processing: Using reference gene primer amplification, nucleated cell counts were estimated. This table comes from immunoSEQ multiplex PCR, and its TCRdb copy is limited to in-frame clones, with some not included. V, J and clone size were drawn from that table, and D and trimming were deduced from the DNA. The table shows 45,000 to 65,000 clones, with 84% occurring only once. This clone was detected a few times. V was shortened by 5 bases and J by 5 bases, with 15 bases between the two germline ends. Germline V gives CDR1 SNHLY, CDR2 FYNNEI. The CDR3 loop spans 14 amino acids. This TCR was sampled from an elderly woman with acute or convalescent COVID-19. Sequenced sample: peripheral blood. The chain links TRBV2 to TRBJ1-1; D gene uncertain. Here the CDR3 reads CASSNRGGNTEAFF. Here the CDR3 DNA reads TGTGCCAGCAGTAACCGGGGAGGGAATACTGAAGCTTTCTTT. Full variable domain (outside the CDR3, taken from reference TRBV2 and TRBJ1-1): EPEVTQTPSHQVTQMGQEVILRCVPISNHLYFYWYRQILGQKVEFLVSFYNNEISEKSEIFDDQFSVERPDGSNFTLKIRSTKLEDSAMYFCASSNRGGNTEAFFGQGTRLTVV.